Each of the 15 T cell receptor beta chains below was sequenced from the same sample in a study of T cells in Graves' hyperthyroidism and ophthalmopathy. RNA transcripts were the template for amplifying TCR beta CDR3 regions. Researchers ran a first-round RT-PCR on the TCR CDR3 using the HTBI primer set. MiXCR, applied by TCRdb to the multiplex PCR reads, yields one record per CDR3 protein. The table includes 550,000 to 650,000 distinct CDR3 sequences, about 15% detected once. Sample: blood. These receptors were taken from a woman in her thirties with Graves' hyperthyroidism that later progressed to Graves' ophthalmopathy.

This clonotype was counted at least ten times. The genes are TRBV7-3 and TRBJ1-1, with unresolved D. V was trimmed by 3 bases and J by 3 bases, leaving 8 bases between them. Germline CDR1 and CDR2: SGHTA and FQGTGA. This CDR3 is 13 amino acids long. The CDR3 sequence is CASSFTSDTEAFF. The CDR3 region has the DNA TGTGCCAGCAGCTTCACTTCGGACACTGAAGCTTTCTTT.

Details on this clonotype: One end of the junction is discordant with germline, which a read error may explain. V and J are TRBV19 and TRBJ1-2; D unresolved. This CDR3 comprises 12 residues. Looked up from germline, CDR1 is LNHDA and CDR2 is SQIVND (reference sequence). CDR3 DNA: TGTGCCGGTAGTCCACGATCCTATGGCTACACCTTC. Encoded protein: CAGSPRSYGYTF. The variable domain in full, completed from reference TRBV19 and TRBJ1-2, reads DGGITQSPKYLFRKEGQNVTLSCEQNLNHDAMYWYRQDPGQGLRLIYYSQIVNDFQKGDIAEGYSVSREKKESFPLTVTSAQKNPTAFYLCAGSPRSYGYTFGSGTRLTVV.

This clonotype was counted ten times or more. The CDR3 here is CASTDGPRAFF. The DNA for the CDR3 is TGTGCCAGCACCGACGGCCCGAGAGCTTTCTTT. This sequence joins TRBV7-9 and TRBJ1-1; D not resolved. Germline assignment: CDR1 SEHNR and CDR2 FQNEAQ (reference sequence). This CDR3 contains 11 residues. Trimming shortened V by 7 bases and J by 10 bases, and 13 bases separated the two germline ends.

This clonotype was counted at least ten times. The CDR3 DNA follows: TGTGCCAGCAGCTTAGACTTTCCGGGACGGGGTGACGAAAAACTGTTTTTT. Protein product: CASSLDFPGRGDEKLFF. V is TRBV7-6 and J is TRBJ1-4; a possible D gene is TRBD1 (5 bases). V was trimmed by 1 base and J by 8 bases, leaving 20 bases between them. This CDR3 is 17 amino acids long. The germline gives CDR1 SGHVS, CDR2 FNYEAQ.

Only a few counts were recorded for this clonotype. The genes are TRBV19 and TRBJ1-2; possibly TRBD1 for D (5 bases). The germline CDR1 and CDR2 sequences are LNHDA and SQIVND (reference sequence). This CDR3 is built from 13 residues. V lost 11 bases and J 8 bases, leaving 21 bases between the germline ends. The CDR3 sequence is CASLGGRAQGYTF. The DNA of the CDR3 is TGTGCCTCCCTGGGCGGCAGGGCCCAAGGCTACACCTTC.

This clonotype turned up a few times. This chain connects TRBV6-2 or TRBV6-3 to TRBJ2-1; the match to TRBD1 covers 8 bases. V lost 7 bases, J lost 6 bases, and 14 bases stayed unmatched. This CDR3 has 16 amino acids. Germline CDR1 reads MNHEY; CDR2 reads SVGEGT. The DNA for the CDR3 is TGTGCCAGCACCAAGGGAAGGGGACAGGTTGGCAATGAGCAGTTCTTC. Translation gives CASTKGRGQVGNEQFF.

This clonotype has ten or more counts. The CDR3 nucleotides are TGCAGTGCTAGAGTAGGGACAGGGGGCCTGGGCTATGGCTACACCTTC. Translated, it gives CSARVGTGGLGYGYTF. The gene calls are TRBV20-1 and TRBJ1-2; 12 nucleotides match TRBD1. Unmatched junction bases numbered 7, after V lost 1 base and J lost 4 bases. This CDR3 comprises 16 residues. The germline gives CDR1 DFQATT, CDR2 SNEGSKA (reference sequence).

This clonotype appeared many times. This chain joins TRBV6-2 or TRBV6-3 and TRBJ2-2, with D possibly being TRBD2 (6 bases). Trimming stripped 10 bases from V and 3 bases from J, with 15 bases between. The CDR3 covers 14 residues. CDR1 and CDR2 (germline): MNHEY, SVGEGT. CDR3 sequence (DNA): TGTGCCACTAAGTTTTGGGGGGACACCGGGGAGCTGTTTTTT. Protein product: CATKFWGDTGELFF.

This clonotype has at least ten counts. The chain combines TRBV7-2 with TRBJ2-5; 9 bases are a match to TRBD1. V shed 0 bases, J shed 5 bases, and the junction held 4 bases outside the gene matches. The CDR3 is made up of 15 amino acids. Germline V CDR1 and CDR2: SGHTA, FQGNSA. Written as DNA, the CDR3 is TGTGCCAGCAGCTTAGCAGGACAGGGGTCGGAGACCCAGTACTTC. Translated, it gives CASSLAGQGSETQYF.

A remark on this clonotype: A single base separates this from a much larger clone, so it may be a read error. The genes are TRBV30 and TRBJ2-3; D is possibly TRBD1 (5 bases). The J call may be faulty, since TRBJ1-5 better matches the DNA end. The CDR3 is made up of 14 amino acids. The germline V gene encodes CDR1 GTSNPN and CDR2 SVGIG (reference sequence). The CDR3 spells CAWSTGGTTDTQHF. DNA of the CDR3: TGTGCCTGGTCTACGGGAGGGACCACAGATACGCAGCATTTT.

The chain has TRBV20-1 and TRBJ2-1, with D perhaps TRBD1 (5 bases). CDR1 and CDR2 (germline): DFQATT, SNEGSKA (reference sequence). This CDR3 has 14 residues. V was clipped by 7 bases and J by 7 bases, with 20 bases between them. The CDR3, as DNA: TGCAGTGGACAGCCCAGCTCCGGGTTTAATGAGCAGTTCTTC. This codes for CSGQPSSGFNEQFF.

This clonotype was seen ten or more times. This rearrangement joins TRBV5-1 to TRBJ2-7, with a weak D call TRBD2 (5 bases). The CDR3 length is 15 residues. From germline, CDR1 is SGHRS and CDR2 YFSETQ. Trimming shortened V by 0 bases and J by 0 bases, and 10 bases separated the two germline ends. In DNA form, the CDR3 reads TGCGCCAGCAGCTTGGGGCCGGGGAACTCCTACGAGCAGTACTTC. Translated, it gives CASSLGPGNSYEQYF.

The chain uses TRBV5-1 and TRBJ2-5; D is unclear. Germline-derived CDR1 and CDR2 are SGHRS and YFSETQ. The CDR3 totals 13 residues. V was cut by 5 bases and J by 1 base, with 9 bases left in between. This CDR3 is CASSNNPQETQYF. As DNA, the CDR3 is TGCGCCAGCAGTAATAACCCCCAAGAGACCCAGTACTTC.

This clonotype occurred many times. This sequence joins TRBV3-1 and TRBJ1-5; tentatively, D is TRBD1 (5 bases). Germline CDR1 reads LGHDT; CDR2 reads YNNKEL (reference sequence). This CDR3 has 15 residues. Deletions cut 1 base from V and 0 bases from J, with 7 bases between. CDR3 amino acids: CASSQAGNSNQPQHF. CDR3 sequence (DNA): TGTGCCAGCAGCCAAGCAGGGAATAGCAATCAGCCCCAGCATTTT.

A remark on this clonotype: This may stem from a read error, because a much larger clone lies one nucleotide away. The V and J genes are TRBV2 and TRBJ2-1; tentative D call: TRBD2 (6 bases). Germline CDR1 and CDR2: SNHLY and FYNNEI. The V end was cut by 3 bases, the J end by 7 bases, with 16 bases between. This CDR3 has 15 amino acids. CDR3 nucleotides: TGTGCCAGCAGTGAGACGAGCGGAGGGAGGAATGAGCAGTTCTTC. Its protein product is CASSETSGGRNEQFF.